Below are 8 T cell receptor beta chains sequenced from a single sample in a study of shared clonotypes between healthy human individuals. Generated by immunoSEQ multiplex PCR, the TCRdb table keeps only in-frame clones and is missing some. The sample comprises around 2,100,000 clones, around 96% of which are singletons, and 0.95% to 1.5% rests with the top ten. Only CD45RO-negative cells positively selected for CCR7 counted as naive CD8 cells, so terminally differentiated effector memory CD45RA+ cells were excluded. The sequenced sample consisted of naive CD8+ T cells sorted from blood. Every receptor here comes from a man between 18 and 29 years old in good health.

The chain joins TRBV13 to TRBJ1-2; D is ambiguous. Trimming removed 1 base from V and 3 bases from J, with 9 bases in between. The CDR3 totals 14 residues. CDR1 and CDR2 from the germline V gene are PRHDT and FYEKMQ (reference sequence). CDR3 sequence reads: CASSLEGGDYGYTF. In DNA, the CDR3 is TGTGCCAGCAGCTTAGAGGGCGGGGACTATGGCTACACCTTC.

With regard to this clone: Germline and junction disagree at one end, which may indicate a read error. CDR3 sequence reads: CASSLAVGLQETQYF. In nucleotides, the CDR3 is TGTGCCAGCAGTTTGGCAGTCGGCCTCCAAGAGACCCAGTACTTC. This rearrangement joins TRBV5-6 to TRBJ2-5; unclear D gene. This CDR3 is built from 15 residues. The V gene's germline CDR1 is SGHDT and CDR2 YYEEEE.

V and J are TRBV5-1 and TRBJ2-2, with 8 bases identical to TRBD2. V was clipped by 4 bases and J by 3 bases; unmatched bases: 11. The V gene's germline CDR1 is SGHRS and CDR2 YFSETQ. The CDR3 is made up of 17 amino acids. The CDR3 sequence is CASSPLSSGYYTGELFF. The CDR3 bases are TGCGCCAGCAGCCCCCTGTCTAGCGGGTACTACACCGGGGAGCTGTTTTTT.

The chain combines TRBV4-1 with TRBJ2-7; D remains unclear. Trimming removed 4 bases from V and 2 bases from J, with 9 bases in between. Germline V gene sequence: CDR1 MGHRA, CDR2 YSYEKL. CDR3 length: 13 amino acids. The CDR3: CASSPDGAYEQYF. In DNA, the CDR3 is TGCGCCAGCAGCCCCGACGGTGCCTACGAGCAGTACTTC.

With respect to this clone: Other DNA sequences in the sample encode the same CDR3. The rearrangement joins TRBV30 to TRBJ2-3; no firm D call. Trimming took 0 bases from V and 6 from J, leaving 7 bases between them. Looked up from germline, CDR1 is GTSNPN and CDR2 is SVGIG (reference sequence). The CDR3 contains 12 residues. The CDR3 sequence is CAWSVQGDTQYF. For the CDR3, the DNA is TGTGCCTGGAGTGTGCAAGGGGATACGCAGTATTTT.

J is TRBJ1-1 and V is TRBV6-5; tentative D call: TRBD1 (5 bases). Germline V gene lookup returns CDR1 MNHEY and CDR2 SVGAGI. The CDR3 is 14 amino acids. Deletions cut 2 bases from V and 5 bases from J, with 12 bases between. CDR3 sequence reads: CASSYDRQLTEAFF. For the CDR3, the DNA is TGTGCCAGCAGTTACGACCGACAGTTGACTGAAGCTTTCTTT.

V gene TRBV11-2 combines with J gene TRBJ2-7; 9 nucleotides match TRBD1. There are 16 residues in the CDR3. Germline CDR1 SGHAT, CDR2 FQNNGV. V was clipped by 5 bases and J by 6 bases; unmatched bases: 14. The DNA for the CDR3 is TGTGCCAGCAGCCCTCCCGCCCCACAGGGGGCTATCGAGCAGTACTTC. Protein product: CASSPPAPQGAIEQYF.

This clone appeared a single time. The V gene is TRBV6-5, the J gene TRBJ1-3; the D gene is possibly TRBD1 (5 bases). Per the germline V gene, CDR1 is MNHEY and CDR2 is SVGAGI. This CDR3 region has 16 residues. V gave up 4 bases and J gave up 0 bases, with 13 bases separating them. The CDR3: CASSFGNRPSGNTIYF. The CDR3 DNA reads as TGTGCCAGCAGTTTCGGGAACAGGCCCTCTGGAAACACCATATATTTT.